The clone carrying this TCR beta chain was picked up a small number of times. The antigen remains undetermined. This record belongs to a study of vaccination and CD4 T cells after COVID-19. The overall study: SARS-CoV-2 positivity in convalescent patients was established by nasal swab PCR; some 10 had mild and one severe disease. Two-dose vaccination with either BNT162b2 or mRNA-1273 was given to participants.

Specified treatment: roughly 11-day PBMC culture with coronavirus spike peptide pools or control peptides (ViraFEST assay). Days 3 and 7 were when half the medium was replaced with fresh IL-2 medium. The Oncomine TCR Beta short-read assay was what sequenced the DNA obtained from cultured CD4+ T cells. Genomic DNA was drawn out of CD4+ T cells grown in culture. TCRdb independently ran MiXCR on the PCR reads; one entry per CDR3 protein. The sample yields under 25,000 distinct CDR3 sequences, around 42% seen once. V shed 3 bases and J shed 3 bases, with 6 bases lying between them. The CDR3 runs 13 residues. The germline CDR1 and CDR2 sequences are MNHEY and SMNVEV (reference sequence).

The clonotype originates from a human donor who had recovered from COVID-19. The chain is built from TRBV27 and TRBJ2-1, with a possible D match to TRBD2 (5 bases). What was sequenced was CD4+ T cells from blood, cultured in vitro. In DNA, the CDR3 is TGTGCCAGCAGTTTTGAGGGCTACAATGAGCAGTTCTTC. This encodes CASSFEGYNEQFF.